Following are 19 T cell receptor beta chains from one sample sequenced in a study of CD4 T cells in relation to SARS-CoV-2 and coronaviruses. For these TCRs, the target antigens are not known. The assay was immunoSEQ multiplex PCR, and TCRdb's table has in-frame clones only and misses some. The sample contains about 36,000 clones, just over 75% of which appear only once. Material: memory CD4+ T cells from PBMCs, cultured in vitro. The receptors shown here come from an adult with COVID-19.

V gene TRBV7-2 combines with J gene TRBJ2-2; no clear D. This CDR3 is built from 14 residues. Germline CDR1 reads SGHTA; CDR2 reads FQGNSA. Trimming shortened V by 0 bases and J by 4 bases, and 6 bases separated the two germline ends. CDR3 protein: CASSLAGITGELFF. CDR3 nucleotide sequence: TGTGCCAGCAGCTTAGCGGGGATCACCGGGGAGCTGTTTTTT. The full variable domain, completed using reference TRBV7-2 and TRBJ2-2, is GAGVSQSPSNKVTEKGKDVELRCDPISGHTALYWYRQSLGQGLEFLIYFQGNSAPDKSGLPSDRFSAERTGGSVSTLTIQRTQQEDSAVYLCASSLAGITGELFFGEGSRLTVL.

Remarks on this clone: One end of the junction fails to match germline, which may point to a read error. This chain links TRBV28 with TRBJ2-7; D might be TRBD2 (7 bases). CDR3 length equals 14 residues. CDR1 is MDHEN and CDR2 is SYDVKM in the germline V gene. CDR3 loop: CASSLGGGVRASFF. CDR3 coding DNA: TGTGCCAGCAGTTTAGGAGGGGGGGTCCGCGCTTCTTTCTTC.

The V call is TRBV6-6, the J call TRBJ2-1; D remains unclear. V lost 2 bases, J lost 7 bases, and 9 bases lay in between. The CDR3 length is 13 residues. Germline V gene data show CDR1 as MNHNY and CDR2 as SVGAGI (reference sequence). CDR3 bases: TGTGCCAGCAGTTACGGGCTATTGAATGAGCAGTTCTTC. It translates to CASSYGLLNEQFF.

The rearrangement uses TRBV15 and TRBJ2-7; 10 nucleotides match TRBD1. This CDR3 has 14 amino acids. The ends lost 9 bases at V and 4 bases at J; junction bases unmatched: 9. Germline CDR1 LNHNV, CDR2 YYDKDF (reference sequence). The CDR3 DNA reads TGTGCCACACGACGGGACAGGGGACAGTACGAGCAGTACTTC. Residues: CATRRDRGQYEQYF.

The chain is built from TRBV30 and TRBJ1-5, with 10 nucleotides matching TRBD1. Per germline, CDR1 GTSNPN and CDR2 SVGIG (reference sequence). The V gene end was trimmed by 2 bases and the J gene end by 5 bases; junction bases not matched to a gene: 3. This CDR3 comprises 14 residues. In DNA form, the CDR3 reads TGTGCCTGGAGTTTGACAGGGGGCGATCAGCCCCAGCATTTT. Residues: CAWSLTGGDQPQHF.

This clone was recorded only once. The chain uses TRBV15 and TRBJ2-5; TRBD2 matches 9 bases. The germline gives CDR1 LNHNV, CDR2 YYDKDF (reference sequence). V gave up 8 bases and J gave up 4 bases; unmatched junction bases: 17. The CDR3 spans 17 residues. The CDR3 coding sequence is TGTGCCACCGCCGAGTACCGGGCGGGAGGGCCAGGAGAGACCCAGTACTTC. Its protein is CATAEYRAGGPGETQYF.

V gene TRBV24-1 combines with J gene TRBJ2-7, with a weak D call TRBD1 (6 bases). V lost 6 bases and J lost 2, with 16 bases in between. Germline V CDR1 and CDR2: KGHDR, SFDVKD. The CDR3 totals 15 residues. CDR3 nucleotide sequence: TGTGCCACCAGTACAACCAAACAGGGCGCCTACGAGCAGTACTTC. Amino acid sequence: CATSTTKQGAYEQYF.

This sequence joins TRBV21-1 and TRBJ2-5; TRBD1 is the table's D call, not checked against the DNA. TRBV21-1 represents a pseudogene. This CDR3 has 16 amino acids. CDR3 bases: TGTGCCAGCAGCAGACGGACAGGGACGCCCCAAGAGACCCAGTACTTC. It encodes CASSRRTGTPQETQYF.

This chain connects TRBV15 to TRBJ2-7; D assignment may be TRBD1 or TRBD2 (5 bases each). CDR1 and CDR2 from the germline V gene are LNHNV and YYDKDF (reference sequence). V was cut by 4 bases and J by 0 bases, with 13 bases left in between. CDR3 length: 15 residues. CDR3 sequence reads: CATSKGRLSSYEQYF. DNA for the CDR3: TGTGCCACCAGCAAGGGACGACTTAGCTCCTACGAGCAGTACTTC.

The chain employs TRBV6-1 and TRBJ2-7; 13 bases fit TRBD2. The CDR3 contains 16 residues. V gave up 5 bases and J gave up 3 bases; unmatched junction bases: 7. In germline, CDR1 is MNHNS, CDR2 SASEGT. Here the CDR3 reads CASSQGLAGVYYEQYF. The CDR3 DNA reads TGTGCCAGCAGTCAAGGACTAGCGGGGGTATACTACGAGCAGTACTTC.

The rearrangement uses TRBV3-1 (or the pseudogene TRBV3-2) and TRBJ2-2; 9 bases fit TRBD2. V dropped 0 bases and J dropped 5; count of bases not matched to a gene: 7. The length of the CDR3 is 17 residues. CDR1 and CDR2 (germline): LGHDT, YNNKEL (reference sequence). CDR3 amino acids: CASSQDWGLAKTGELFF. The DNA of the CDR3 is TGTGCCAGCAGCCAAGATTGGGGACTAGCCAAGACCGGGGAGCTGTTTTTT.

This clone was found once. The V gene is TRBV10-3, the J gene TRBJ2-2; D gene unclear. This CDR3 comprises 12 residues. Trimming stripped 6 bases from V and 4 bases from J, with 6 bases between. Germline lookup yields CDR1 ENHRY and CDR2 SYGVKD. In nucleotides, the CDR3 is TGTGCCATCAGGAATAGCACCGGGGAGCTGTTTTTT. As protein: CAIRNSTGELFF.

V is TRBV29-1 and J is TRBJ2-3; 8 bases map to TRBD1. Germline V lookup: CDR1 SQVTM, CDR2 ANQGSEA. The V gene end was trimmed by 6 bases and the J gene end by 3 bases; junction bases not matched to a gene: 11. The CDR3 extends over 15 amino acids. The chain's CDR3 is CSVTGQGGGTDTQYF. The CDR3 region has the DNA TGCAGCGTGACAGGACAGGGTGGGGGGACAGATACGCAGTATTTT.

In its sample, this clone was seen once. The V call is TRBV3-1 (or the pseudogene TRBV3-2), the J call TRBJ2-1; TRBD2 matches 8 bases. The length of the CDR3 is 15 residues. Germline V gene lookup returns CDR1 LGHDT and CDR2 YNNKEL (reference sequence). V shed 2 bases, J shed 2 bases, and the junction held 2 bases outside the gene matches. DNA of the CDR3: TGTGCCAGCAGCCAACCACTAGCGGCCTACAATGAGCAGTTCTTC. As protein: CASSQPLAAYNEQFF.

V usage is TRBV6-4 and J usage is TRBJ2-2, with TRBD2 matching 14 bases. Losses at the gene ends were 6 bases for V and 6 bases for J; bases not matched to a gene: 3. The CDR3 is 15 residues long. Germline V lookup: CDR1 MRHNA, CDR2 SNTAGT. The CDR3 coding sequence is TGTGCCAGCAGCGGGACTAGCGGGAGTGCCGGGGAGCTGTTTTTT. It translates to CASSGTSGSAGELFF.

The gene calls are TRBV5-1 and TRBJ1-1; possibly TRBD1 for D (5 bases). The CDR3 contains 13 residues. Between the trimmed V and J ends, which lost 3 bases and 4 bases, there was a span of 10 bases. Germline assignment: CDR1 SGHRS and CDR2 YFSETQ. This CDR3 is CASSSTEGTEAFF. The CDR3 DNA reads as TGCGCCAGCAGCTCGACAGAGGGCACTGAAGCTTTCTTT.

The J gene is TRBJ1-2, the V gene TRBV9, with unresolved D. V lost 4 bases and J 3 bases, leaving 10 bases between the germline ends. The CDR3 has 13 amino acids. CDR1 is SGDLS, CDR2 YYNGEE, per germline. The CDR3 nucleotides read TGTGCCAGCAGCTCCCGGTTTGACTATGGCTACACCTTC. Translation gives CASSSRFDYGYTF.

The rearrangement uses TRBV5-1 and TRBJ1-5, with a weak D call TRBD1 (6 bases). The V gene lost 3 bases and the J gene lost 9 bases, with 16 bases spanning the gap. This CDR3 spans 14 amino acids. Per the germline V gene, CDR1 is SGHRS and CDR2 is YFSETQ. The DNA of the CDR3 is TGCGCCAGCAGCTCCGGACCCAGGGGATGGCCCCAGCATTTT. It translates to CASSSGPRGWPQHF.

This clone was recorded once. The chain has TRBV14 and TRBJ2-2; 8 bases line up with TRBD2. V trimming: 1 base; J trimming: 2 bases; junction bases outside the gene matches: 6. This CDR3 is 17 amino acids long. The germline CDR1 and CDR2 sequences are SGHDN and FVKESK. In DNA form, the CDR3 reads TGTGCCAGCAGCCAAGGGGGACTAGTCGTTAACACCGGGGAGCTGTTTTTT. This sequence encodes CASSQGGLVVNTGELFF. Full variable domain (rest looked up from reference TRBV14 and TRBJ2-2): EAGVTQFPSHSVIEKGQTVTLRCDPISGHDNLYWYRRVMGKEIKFLLHFVKESKQDESGMPNNRFLAERTGGTYSTLKVQPAELEDSGVYFCASSQGGLVVNTGELFFGEGSRLTVL.